This T cell receptor beta chain stems from a study of T cells in localized non-small cell lung cancer. Study-wide points: Sequence data derive from only one tumor region, so heterogeneity remains possible. Exceeding tumor, uninvolved adjacent lung had the highest T cell clonality. Longer overall survival was linked to higher blood T cell density. Within adjacent lung there appeared a median around 55 of the top 100 tumor clones.

In this sample, this clone turned up a few times. Its specificity is not known. TCRdb's copy holds only in-frame clones and misses some; the assay was immunoSEQ multiplex PCR. The profile covers about 74,000 clones, with approximately 84% appearing a single time and 1.3% taken by the ten largest. Germline loops: CDR1 SGHAT, CDR2 FQNNGV. This CDR3 is built from 12 residues. Trimming removed 1 base from V and 4 bases from J, with 5 bases in between. This material consisted of peripheral blood, taken before any cancer treatment. This receptor was taken from a female donor of 60 years or more with stage I lung adenocarcinoma. The rearrangement links TRBV11-2 to TRBJ2-7, with D unclear. DNA for the CDR3: TGTGCCAGCAGCTTAGTGGGATACGAGCAGTACTTC. This codes for CASSLVGYEQYF.